This is a list of T cell receptor beta chains from one sample in a study of control samples from healthy donors and cancer patients. Sequencing was performed with immunoSEQ multiplex PCR; in TCRdb, only in-frame clones are kept and a portion is missing. The sample lists about 55,000 clones, roughly 94% seen once, with approximately 2.2% in the top ten. The specimen sequenced was blood. These receptors were collected from a man aged 25 to 45 in good health. Each CDR3 is given with its conserved first and last residue. The order of the fields is V gene, J gene, clone size, D gene, CDR3 protein, CDR3 DNA. The D gene is left open where the match is weak. Expanded clones get a size class; other rows say once, few or many, or leave the size out.

V: TRBV6-5; J: TRBJ1-4; size: NA; D: TRBD1; CDR3: CAGKHRGANEKLFF; DNA: TGTGCCGGCAAACACAGGGGGGCTAATGAAAAACTGTTTTTT
V: TRBV28; J: TRBJ2-7; size: NA; D: NA; CDR3: CASSQLPGKQYF; DNA: TGTGCCAGCAGCCAACTACCTGGGAAGCAGTACTTC
V: TRBV6-5; J: TRBJ2-7; size: NA; D: TRBD1; CDR3: CASLTGKPYYEQYF; DNA: TGTGCCAGCCTGACAGGGAAGCCTTACTACGAGCAGTACTTC
V: TRBV27; J: TRBJ2-3; size: NA; D: TRBD2; CDR3: CASSLRGLAGFTDTQYF; DNA: TGTGCCAGCAGTTTAAGAGGGCTAGCGGGGTTCACAGATACGCAGTATTTT
V: TRBV23-1; J: TRBJ1-5; size: NA; D: TRBD1; CDR3: CASSHSDPDRDSNQPQHF; DNA: TGCGCCAGCAGTCACTCAGACCCTGACAGGGATAGCAATCAGCCCCAGCATTTT
V: TRBV28; J: TRBJ2-5; size: NA; D: TRBD1; CDR3: CAKRFPGQQETQYF; DNA: TGTGCCAAAAGATTTCCGGGACAGCAAGAGACCCAGTACTTC
V: TRBV10-3; J: TRBJ2-2; size: NA; D: TRBD1; CDR3: CAISDGTDANTGELFF; DNA: TGTGCCATCAGTGATGGGACAGATGCGAACACCGGGGAGCTGTTTTTT
V: TRBV18; J: TRBJ2-7; size: NA; D: NA; CDR3: CASSPSGAYEQYF; DNA: TGTGCCAGCTCACCATCGGGGGCCTACGAGCAGTACTTC
V: TRBV11-1; J: TRBJ2-7; size: NA; D: TRBD2; CDR3: CASSGGLAGEGEQYF; DNA: TGTGCCAGCAGCGGGGGACTAGCGGGAGAGGGGGAGCAGTACTTC
V: TRBV2; J: TRBJ1-1; size: NA; D: NA; CDR3: CASSVRGQELEAFF; DNA: TGTGCCAGCAGTGTTAGGGGTCAAGAGCTGGAAGCTTTCTTT
V: TRBV15; J: TRBJ2-4; size: NA; D: NA; CDR3: CATSRDWGGTVAKNIQYF; DNA: TGTGCCACCAGCAGAGATTGGGGTGGGACCGTAGCCAAAAACATTCAGTACTTC
V: TRBV3-1/TRBV3-2; J: TRBJ1-1; size: NA; D: NA; CDR3: CASSRGFTAFF; DNA: TGTGCCAGCAGCCGAGGTTTCACAGCTTTCTTT
V: TRBV12-3/TRBV12-4; J: TRBJ1-1; size: NA; D: NA; CDR3: CASSLNVGEAFF; DNA: TGTGCCAGCAGTTTGAATGTGGGAGAAGCTTTCTTT
V: TRBV19; J: TRBJ2-1; size: NA; D: TRBD2; CDR3: CASSSGLAGTNEQFF; DNA: TGTGCCAGTAGCTCGGGACTAGCGGGGACCAATGAGCAGTTCTTC
V: TRBV25-1; J: TRBJ2-7; size: NA; D: TRBD2; CDR3: CASSVSGGEQYF; DNA: TGTGCCAGCAGTGTTAGCGGGGGCGAGCAGTACTTC
V: TRBV10-3; J: TRBJ1-1; size: NA; D: NA; CDR3: CAISGGPNTEAFF; DNA: TGTGCCATCAGTGGGGGACCGAACACTGAAGCTTTCTTT
V: TRBV7-3; J: TRBJ2-7; size: NA; D: TRBD2; CDR3: CASSLIHSGAGALYEQYF; DNA: TGTGCCAGCAGCTTAATTCATTCTGGGGCGGGAGCTCTCTACGAGCAGTACTTC
V: TRBV6-5; J: TRBJ1-3; size: few; D: NA; CDR3: CASRSAGSGNTIYF; DNA: TGTGCCAGCAGAAGTGCGGGCTCTGGAAACACCATATATTTT
V: TRBV6-5; J: TRBJ2-7; size: NA; D: NA; CDR3: CASSYSGTHEQYF; DNA: TGTGCCAGCAGTTACTCAGGGACCCACGAGCAGTACTTC
V: TRBV15; J: TRBJ1-4; size: once; D: NA; CDR3: CATSSNSEEEKLFF; DNA: TGTGCCACCAGCAGCAACTCAGAGGAGGAAAAACTGTTTTTT
V: TRBV28; J: TRBJ1-1; size: NA; D: NA; CDR3: CASGLRGNTEAFF; DNA: TGTGCCAGCGGACTGAGGGGGAACACTGAAGCTTTCTTT
V: TRBV6-1; J: TRBJ2-3; size: NA; D: TRBD2; CDR3: CASSDPGLGDTQYF; DNA: TGTGCCAGCAGTGATCCGGGACTAGGGGATACGCAGTATTTT
V: TRBV5-8; J: TRBJ1-5; size: NA; D: NA; CDR3: CASREHAGMYQPQHF; DNA: TGTGCCAGCAGAGAACACGCAGGGATGTACCAGCCCCAGCATTTT